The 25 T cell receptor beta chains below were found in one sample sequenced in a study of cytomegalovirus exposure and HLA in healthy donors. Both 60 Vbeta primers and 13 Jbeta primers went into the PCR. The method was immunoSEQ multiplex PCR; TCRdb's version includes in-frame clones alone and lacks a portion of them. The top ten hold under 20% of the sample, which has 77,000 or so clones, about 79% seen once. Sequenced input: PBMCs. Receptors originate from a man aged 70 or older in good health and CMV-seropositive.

CDR3 loop: CASSHRAETQYF. The CDR3 DNA reads as TGTGCCAGTAGTCACAGGGCGGAGACCCAGTACTTC. The V call is TRBV19, the J call TRBJ2-5; TRBD1 might be the D (6 bases). Germline-derived CDR1 and CDR2 are LNHDA and SQIVND (reference sequence). The CDR3 runs 12 residues. Between the trimmed V and J ends, which lost 5 bases and 5 bases, there was a span of 9 bases.

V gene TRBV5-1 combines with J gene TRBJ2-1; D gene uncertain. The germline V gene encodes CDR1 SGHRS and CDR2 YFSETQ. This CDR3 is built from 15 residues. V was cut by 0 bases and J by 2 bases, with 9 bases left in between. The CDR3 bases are TGCGCCAGCAGCTTGGTTGCGGAAACCTACAATGAGCAGTTCTTC. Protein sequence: CASSLVAETYNEQFF.

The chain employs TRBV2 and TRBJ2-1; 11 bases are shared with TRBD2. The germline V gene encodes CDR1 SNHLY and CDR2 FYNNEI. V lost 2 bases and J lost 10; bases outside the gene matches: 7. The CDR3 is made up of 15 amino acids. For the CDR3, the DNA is TGTGCCAGCAGTGAAATTAGCGGGGGGGCTCGGGAGCAGTTCTTC. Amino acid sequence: CASSEISGGAREQFF.

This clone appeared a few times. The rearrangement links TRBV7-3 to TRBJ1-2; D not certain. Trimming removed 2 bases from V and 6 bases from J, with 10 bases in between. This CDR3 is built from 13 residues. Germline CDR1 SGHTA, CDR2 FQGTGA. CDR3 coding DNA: TGTGCCAGCAGCTTAGCAGCCGGGGATGGCTACACCTTC. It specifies CASSLAAGDGYTF. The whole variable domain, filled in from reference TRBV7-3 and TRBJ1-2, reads GAGVSQTPSNKVTEKGKYVELRCDPISGHTALYWYRQSLGQGPEFLIYFQGTGAADDSGLPNDRFFAVRPEGSVSTLKIQRTERGDSAVYLCASSLAAGDGYTFGSGTRLTVV.

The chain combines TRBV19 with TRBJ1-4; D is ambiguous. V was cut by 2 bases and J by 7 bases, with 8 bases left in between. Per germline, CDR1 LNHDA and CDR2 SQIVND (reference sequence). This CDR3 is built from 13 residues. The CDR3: CASSIQITEKLFF. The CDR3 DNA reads TGTGCCAGTAGTATACAGATAACTGAAAAACTGTTTTTT.

This chain's CDR3 is CASSYRGEQFF. CDR3 sequence (DNA): TGTGCCAGCAGTTATCGGGGTGAGCAGTTCTTC. The rearrangement uses TRBV6-5 and TRBJ2-1, with a tentative D call TRBD2 (5 bases). The CDR3 is 11 amino acids. Germline CDR1 MNHEY, CDR2 SVGAGI. The V end lost 3 bases, the J end lost 9 bases, and 6 bases lay between the germline ends.

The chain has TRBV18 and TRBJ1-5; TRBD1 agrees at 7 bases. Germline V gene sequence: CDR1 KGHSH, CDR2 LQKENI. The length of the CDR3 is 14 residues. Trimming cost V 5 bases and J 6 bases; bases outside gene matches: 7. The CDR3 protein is CASSVGQVFQPQHF. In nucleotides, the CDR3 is TGTGCCAGCTCAGTAGGACAGGTATTTCAGCCCCAGCATTTT. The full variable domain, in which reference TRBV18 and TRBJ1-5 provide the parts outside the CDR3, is NAGVMQNPRHLVRRRGQEARLRCSPMKGHSHVYWYRQLPEEGLKFMVYLQKENIIDESGMPKERFSAEFPKEGPSILRIQQVVRGDSAAYFCASSVGQVFQPQHFGDGTRLSIL.

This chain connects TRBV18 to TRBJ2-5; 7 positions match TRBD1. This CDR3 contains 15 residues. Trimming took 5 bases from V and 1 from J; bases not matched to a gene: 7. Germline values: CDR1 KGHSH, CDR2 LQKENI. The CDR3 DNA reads TGTGCCAGCTCAGGCACAGGGGTCACCCAAGAGACCCAGTACTTC. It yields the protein CASSGTGVTQETQYF.

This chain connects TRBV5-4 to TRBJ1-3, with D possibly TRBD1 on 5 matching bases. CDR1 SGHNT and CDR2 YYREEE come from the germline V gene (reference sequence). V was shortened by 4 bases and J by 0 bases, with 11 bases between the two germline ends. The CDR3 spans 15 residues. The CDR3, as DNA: TGTGCCAGCAGCCGACAGACGGACTCTGGAAACACCATATATTTT. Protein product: CASSRQTDSGNTIYF. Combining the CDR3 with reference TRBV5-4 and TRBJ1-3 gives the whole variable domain ETGVTQSPTHLIKTRGQQVTLRCSSQSGHNTVSWYQQALGQGPQFIFQYYREEENGRGNFPPRFSGLQFPNYSSELNVNALELDDSALYLCASSRQTDSGNTIYFGEGSWLTVV.

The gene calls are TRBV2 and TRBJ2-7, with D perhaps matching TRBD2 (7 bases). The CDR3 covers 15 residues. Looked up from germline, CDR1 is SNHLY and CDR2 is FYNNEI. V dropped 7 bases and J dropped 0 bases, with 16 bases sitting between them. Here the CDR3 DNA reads TGTGCCAGCACTCTGAGGGGGGGGAGCTCCTACGAGCAGTACTTC. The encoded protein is CASTLRGGSSYEQYF.

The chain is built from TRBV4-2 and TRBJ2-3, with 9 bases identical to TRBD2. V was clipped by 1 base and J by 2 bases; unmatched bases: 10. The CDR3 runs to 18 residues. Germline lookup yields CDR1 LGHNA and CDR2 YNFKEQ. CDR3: CASSQGSSGGFTTDTQYF. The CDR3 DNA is TGTGCCAGCAGCCAAGGCAGTAGCGGGGGTTTTACCACAGATACGCAGTATTTT.

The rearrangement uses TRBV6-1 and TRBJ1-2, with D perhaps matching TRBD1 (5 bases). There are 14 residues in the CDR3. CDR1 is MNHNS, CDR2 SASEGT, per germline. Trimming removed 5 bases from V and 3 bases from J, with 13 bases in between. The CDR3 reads CASSPGGRDYGYTF. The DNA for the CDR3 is TGTGCCAGCAGTCCGGGGGGTCGGGACTATGGCTACACCTTC.

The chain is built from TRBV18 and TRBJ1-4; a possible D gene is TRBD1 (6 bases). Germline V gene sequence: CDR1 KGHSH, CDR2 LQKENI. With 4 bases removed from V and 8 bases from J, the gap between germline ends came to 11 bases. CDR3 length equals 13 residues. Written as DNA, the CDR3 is TGTGCCAGCTCACGAGGACAGAGCGAAAAACTGTTTTTT. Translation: CASSRGQSEKLFF. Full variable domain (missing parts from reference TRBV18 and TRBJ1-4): NAGVMQNPRHLVRRRGQEARLRCSPMKGHSHVYWYRQLPEEGLKFMVYLQKENIIDESGMPKERFSAEFPKEGPSILRIQQVVRGDSAAYFCASSRGQSEKLFFGSGTQLSVL.

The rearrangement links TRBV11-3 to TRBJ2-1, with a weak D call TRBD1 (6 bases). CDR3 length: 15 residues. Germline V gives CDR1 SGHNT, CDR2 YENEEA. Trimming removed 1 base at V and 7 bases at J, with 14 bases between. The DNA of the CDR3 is TGTGCCAGCAGCTTAGCAGGGGCCGCCATAAATGAGCAGTTCTTC. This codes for CASSLAGAAINEQFF.

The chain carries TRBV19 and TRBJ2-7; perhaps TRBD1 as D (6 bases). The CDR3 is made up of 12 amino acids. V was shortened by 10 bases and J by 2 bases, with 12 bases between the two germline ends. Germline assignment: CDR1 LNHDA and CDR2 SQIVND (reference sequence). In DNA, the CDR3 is TGTGCCACAAAAGACAGGACCTACGAGCAGTACTTC. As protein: CATKDRTYEQYF.

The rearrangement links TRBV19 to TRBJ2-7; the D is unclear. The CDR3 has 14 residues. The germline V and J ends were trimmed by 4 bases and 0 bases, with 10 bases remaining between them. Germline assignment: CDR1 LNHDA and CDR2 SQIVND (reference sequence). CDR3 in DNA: TGTGCCAGTAGTAGCCAGGCGTTCTCCTACGAGCAGTACTTC. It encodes CASSSQAFSYEQYF.

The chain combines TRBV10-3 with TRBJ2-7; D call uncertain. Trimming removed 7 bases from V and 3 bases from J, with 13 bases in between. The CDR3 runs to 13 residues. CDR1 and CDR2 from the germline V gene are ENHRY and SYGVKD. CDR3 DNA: TGTGCCATCACCACATTTCCGGGCTACGAGCAGTACTTC. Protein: CAITTFPGYEQYF.

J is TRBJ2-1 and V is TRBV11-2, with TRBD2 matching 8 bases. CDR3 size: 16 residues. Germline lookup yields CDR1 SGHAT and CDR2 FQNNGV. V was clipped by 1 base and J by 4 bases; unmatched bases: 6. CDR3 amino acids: CASSLVGSGGYNEQFF. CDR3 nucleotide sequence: TGTGCCAGCAGCTTAGTAGGCAGCGGGGGTTACAATGAGCAGTTCTTC.

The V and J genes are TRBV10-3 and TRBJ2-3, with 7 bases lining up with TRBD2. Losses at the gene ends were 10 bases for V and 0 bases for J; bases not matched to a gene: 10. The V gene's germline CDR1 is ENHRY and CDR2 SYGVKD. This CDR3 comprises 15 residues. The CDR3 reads CATRQGSGSTDTQYF. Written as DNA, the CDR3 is TGTGCCACCCGTCAAGGTAGCGGGAGCACAGATACGCAGTATTTT.

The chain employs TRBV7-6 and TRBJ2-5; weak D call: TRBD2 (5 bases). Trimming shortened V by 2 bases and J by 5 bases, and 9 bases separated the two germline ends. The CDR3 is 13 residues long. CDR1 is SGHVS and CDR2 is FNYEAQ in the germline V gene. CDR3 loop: CASSLLGVETQYF. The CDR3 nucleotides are TGTGCCAGCAGCTTACTGGGAGTGGAGACCCAGTACTTC.

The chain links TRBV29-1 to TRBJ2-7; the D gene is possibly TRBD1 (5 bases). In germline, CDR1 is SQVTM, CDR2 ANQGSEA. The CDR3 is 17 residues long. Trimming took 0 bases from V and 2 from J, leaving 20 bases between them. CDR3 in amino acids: CSVEDSGRGGITYEQYF. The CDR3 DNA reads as TGCAGCGTTGAAGATTCGGGTAGGGGTGGTATTACCTACGAGCAGTACTTC.

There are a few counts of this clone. The CDR3 coding sequence is TGTGCCAGCAGCTGGGGGGGTAGCACTGAAGCTTTCTTT. Translated, it gives CASSWGGSTEAFF. The gene calls are TRBV7-3 and TRBJ1-1; D possibly corresponds to TRBD1 (5 bases). Germline values: CDR1 SGHTA, CDR2 FQGTGA. CDR3 length equals 13 residues. With 4 bases removed from V and 4 bases from J, the gap between germline ends came to 10 bases.

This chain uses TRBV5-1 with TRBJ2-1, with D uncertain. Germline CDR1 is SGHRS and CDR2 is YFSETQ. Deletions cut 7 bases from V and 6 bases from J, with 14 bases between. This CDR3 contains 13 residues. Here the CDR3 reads CASSTYEINEQFF. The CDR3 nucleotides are TGCGCCAGCTCCACCTATGAGATCAATGAGCAGTTCTTC.

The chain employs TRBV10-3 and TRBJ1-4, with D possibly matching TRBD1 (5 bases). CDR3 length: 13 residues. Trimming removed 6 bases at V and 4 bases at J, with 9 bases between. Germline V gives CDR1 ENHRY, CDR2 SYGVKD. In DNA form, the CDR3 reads TGTGCCATCAGCGGGGGAGATAATGAAAAACTGTTTTTT. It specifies CAISGGDNEKLFF.

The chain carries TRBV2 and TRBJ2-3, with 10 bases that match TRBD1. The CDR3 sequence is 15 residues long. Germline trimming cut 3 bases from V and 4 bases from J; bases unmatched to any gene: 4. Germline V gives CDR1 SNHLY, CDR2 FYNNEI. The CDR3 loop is CASSDGQGVADTQYF. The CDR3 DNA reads TGTGCCAGCAGTGATGGACAGGGGGTCGCAGATACGCAGTATTTT.